This TCR beta chain was captured by sequencing in a study of CXCR3-negative and CXCR3-positive naive CD8 T cells. The germline CDR1 and CDR2 sequences are SGDLS and YYNGEE. The CDR3 has 16 amino acids. Via 5' RACE with UMI labels, TRB cDNA libraries were prepared. For each CDR3 protein, TCRdb gives one entry from its re-call of the 5' RACE reads, without DNA. This specimen shows about 39,000 distinct CDR3 sequences; the ten leading clones hold roughly 1.4%. This sequence was found in a human donor in good health. Some clones in this sample may be carry-over from other donors' samples. The chain is built from TRBV9 and TRBJ1-5; TCRdb returns TRBD1, unconfirmable since there is no DNA. Sample: naive CXCR3- CD8+ T cells from blood. Subset defined: CD45RO-CCR7+CD27+CD95- naive CD8+ T cells lacking CXCR3 (TNR3-). The CDR3: CASSPEGGGSNQPQHF. The entire variable domain, with the rest obtained from reference TRBV9 and TRBJ1-5, is as follows: DSGVTQTPKHLITATGQRVTLRCSPRSGDLSVYWYQQSLDQGLQFLIQYYNGEERAKGNILERFSAQQFPDLHSELNLSSLELGDSALYFCASSPEGGGSNQPQHFGDGTRLSIL.